These 12 T cell receptor beta chains originate from one sample sequenced in a study of shared clonotypes between healthy human individuals. Sequencing used immunoSEQ multiplex PCR; TCRdb keeps in-frame clones, though not all of them. The sample carries about 490,000 clones, approximately 80% recorded once. The source material was PBMCs. Source of these receptors: a woman aged 40 to 50 in good health. Some clones in this sample may be carry-over from other donors' samples.

The chain has TRBV5-1 and TRBJ2-1; D tentatively fits TRBD1 or TRBD2 (5 bases each). V lost 6 bases and J lost 0, with 13 bases in between. The germline CDR1 and CDR2 sequences are SGHRS and YFSETQ. CDR3 length: 15 residues. CDR3 nucleotides: TGCGCCAGCAATGACGGGGCACCCTCCTACAATGAGCAGTTCTTC. This sequence encodes CASNDGAPSYNEQFF.

The chain links TRBV19 to TRBJ2-1; a weak D match, TRBD2 (5 bases). Between the trimmed V and J ends, which lost 8 bases and 2 bases, there was a span of 7 bases. This CDR3 comprises 12 residues. Germline CDR1 and CDR2: LNHDA and SQIVND (reference sequence). This chain's CDR3 is CASGGAYNEQFF. The CDR3 nucleotides are TGTGCCAGTGGAGGAGCCTACAATGAGCAGTTCTTC.

The chain is built from TRBV7-9 and TRBJ2-3, with 10 positions matching TRBD2. Germline values: CDR1 SEHNR, CDR2 FQNEAQ (reference sequence). The CDR3 loop spans 18 amino acids. J gave up 0 bases and V 1 base, and 7 bases lay outside the gene matches. The CDR3 nucleotides are TGTGCCAGCAGCTTAGACCCGGGACTAGCGTCTAGCACAGATACGCAGTATTTT. Encoded protein: CASSLDPGLASSTDTQYF.

This chain joins TRBV5-1 and TRBJ2-5, with a tentative D call TRBD2 (6 bases). This CDR3 contains 17 residues. Germline lookup yields CDR1 SGHRS and CDR2 YFSETQ. Trimming stripped 1 base from V and 1 base from J, with 17 bases between. CDR3 bases: TGCGCCAGCAGCTTGAGTATTGTCGTAGCGGTCCAAGAGACCCAGTACTTC. Its protein product is CASSLSIVVAVQETQYF.

Only one count was recorded for this clone. The chain couples TRBV19 to TRBJ2-6; D not certain. CDR1 is LNHDA, CDR2 SQIVND, per germline (reference sequence). This CDR3 is 15 amino acids long. Trimming pared 6 bases from V and 0 bases from J, leaving 9 bases between. The CDR3: CASRHRGSGANVLTF. For the CDR3, the DNA is TGTGCCAGTAGACACAGAGGCTCTGGGGCCAACGTCCTGACTTTC.

The chain combines TRBV28 with TRBJ2-2; D is perhaps TRBD2 (6 bases). The CDR3 is 14 amino acids. The V end lost 7 bases, the J end lost 4 bases, and 13 bases lay between the germline ends. Germline lookup yields CDR1 MDHEN and CDR2 SYDVKM. The chain's CDR3 is CASIPSDLTGELFF. The CDR3 coding sequence is TGTGCCAGCATCCCTAGCGATCTCACCGGGGAGCTGTTTTTT.

The chain employs TRBV27 and TRBJ2-7; TRBD2 matches 14 bases. The CDR3 sequence is 16 residues long. Germline V gives CDR1 MNHEY, CDR2 SMNVEV (reference sequence). J was trimmed by 2 bases and V by 5 bases; bases with no gene match: 5. Written as DNA, the CDR3 is TGTGCCAGCAGTGCTAGACTAGCGGGAGGGCCCTACGAGCAGTACTTC. It codes for CASSARLAGGPYEQYF.

This chain connects TRBV13 to TRBJ2-2; 8 nucleotides line up with TRBD2. The CDR3 is 16 amino acids. The germline V gene encodes CDR1 PRHDT and CDR2 FYEKMQ (reference sequence). The V gene end was trimmed by 5 bases and the J gene end by 2 bases; junction bases not matched to a gene: 7. The CDR3: CASSPRTSLNTGELFF. The CDR3 DNA is TGTGCCAGCAGCCCGCGGACTAGCCTTAACACCGGGGAGCTGTTTTTT.

V gene TRBV5-4 combines with J gene TRBJ2-7, with D unclear. Per the germline V gene, CDR1 is SGHNT and CDR2 is YYREEE (reference sequence). Trimming removed 4 bases at V and 0 bases at J, with 14 bases between. The length of the CDR3 is 15 residues. DNA of the CDR3: TGTGCCAGCAGCCCCCAACGCCACAGCTCCTACGAGCAGTACTTC. As protein: CASSPQRHSSYEQYF.

The V gene is TRBV5-1, the J gene TRBJ2-7; 8 bases match TRBD2. This CDR3 has 14 residues. Per the germline V gene, CDR1 is SGHRS and CDR2 is YFSETQ. The J segment lost 3 bases and the V segment lost 6 bases, leaving 8 bases of the junction unmatched. CDR3: CASNPRGGDYEQYF. Written as DNA, the CDR3 is TGCGCCAGCAACCCCCGGGGGGGGGACTACGAGCAGTACTTC.

This chain links TRBV10-3 with TRBJ2-7; 10 positions match TRBD2. Germline CDR1 is ENHRY and CDR2 is SYGVKD. The junction had 8 bases not matched to a gene; V was cut back by 4 bases and J by 2 bases. CDR3 length: 16 amino acids. CDR3 coding DNA: TGTGCCATCAGTGTTCGGACTAGCGGATCTCCCTACGAGCAGTACTTC. This translates into CAISVRTSGSPYEQYF.

The rearrangement links TRBV29-1 to TRBJ2-1, with 15 bases fitting TRBD2. J gave up 7 bases and V 1 base, and 5 bases lay outside the gene matches. There are 16 residues in the CDR3. Looked up from germline, CDR1 is SQVTM and CDR2 is ANQGSEA. In DNA, the CDR3 is TGCAGCGTTGAAGCGGGGACTAGCGGGAGGTTTAATGAGCAGTTCTTC. Protein sequence: CSVEAGTSGRFNEQFF.